This T cell receptor (beta chain) was captured in a study of shared clonotypes between healthy human individuals. Overall study context: For every donor, three CD4 naive, three CD4 memory, two CD8 naive and one CD8 memory plates were used.

This table comes from immunoSEQ multiplex PCR, and its TCRdb copy is limited to in-frame clones, with some not included. The table records some 1.5 million clones, 95% to 99% of them present only once. This CDR3 spans 12 amino acids. Trimming left V 7 bases short and J 0 bases short, with 4 bases between. CDR1 and CDR2 (germline): SGHNT, YYREEE (reference sequence). This clonotype was sampled from a man younger than 45 in good health. The sample comprised naive CD4+ T cells sorted from blood. The sample's subset: CD45RA+ positively selected. The chain couples TRBV5-4 to TRBJ2-2; no firm D call. The chain's CDR3 is CASGTNTGELFF. The CDR3 DNA follows: TGTGCCAGCGGGACGAACACCGGGGAGCTGTTTTTT.